A selection of T cell receptor beta chains follows, all from one sample in a study of cytotoxic CD8 clonotypes in ibrutinib-treated CLL. Data came from immunoSEQ multiplex PCR; TCRdb stores just in-frame clones and leaves some out. This table holds roughly 45,000 clones, 60% to 70% found once. The sequences come from PBMCs, collected after 24 months of ibrutinib treatment. The receptors were sampled from a human donor with chronic lymphocytic leukemia. The CDR3 runs from the conserved cysteine through the conserved F or W. A D gene is named only where the DNA matches it firmly. Where a row states a size, it is once, few, many or the class of an expanded clone; other rows omit it.

>NA|TRBV6-1|NA|TRBJ1-3
CASRKGPGGNTIYF
TGTGCCAGCCGAAAGGGACCGGGCGGAAACACCATATATTTT
>NA|TRBV5-4|NA|TRBJ2-7
CASTLQGSYEQYF
TGTGCCAGCACCCTACAGGGATCCTACGAGCAGTACTTC
>few|TRBV2|NA|TRBJ1-1
CACLPTPNTEAFF
TGTGCCTGCCTCCCTACACCGAACACTGAAGCTTTCTTT
>NA|TRBV2|NA|TRBJ2-3
CASREPTGTDTQYF
TGTGCCAGCAGGGAACCGACAGGCACAGATACGCAGTATTTT
>once|TRBV29-1|NA|TRBJ2-3
CSAGLLTDTQYF
TGCAGCGCCGGACTCCTCACAGATACGCAGTATTTT
>NA|TRBV27|NA|TRBJ1-1
CASSLGGVNTEAFF
TGTGCCAGCAGTTTAGGAGGGGTGAACACTGAAGCTTTCTTT
>few|TRBV20-1|NA|TRBJ2-1
CSPEGRRKQFF
TGCAGCCCCGAGGGACGGAGGAAGCAGTTCTTC
>NA|TRBV6-5|NA|TRBJ2-2
CASSYSRAGELFF
TGTGCCAGCAGTTACAGTCGGGCCGGGGAGCTGTTTTTT
>once|TRBV5-4|NA|TRBJ2-7
CASSPPEGSPRRDEQYF
TGTGCCAGCAGCCCTCCAGAGGGCTCACCCCGGAGGGACGAGCAGTACTTC
>NA|TRBV18|NA|TRBJ1-1
CASSTTDRFTEAFF
TGTGCCAGCTCAACGACAGACAGATTCACTGAAGCTTTCTTT
>once|TRBV7-9|NA|TRBJ2-1
CASSPAGFAQFF
TGTGCCAGCAGCCCAGCCGGCTTTGCGCAGTTCTTC
>NA|TRBV2|TRBD1|TRBJ1-1
CASTRGQGSPEAFF
TGTGCCAGCACCCGCGGACAGGGGAGCCCTGAAGCTTTCTTT
>NA|TRBV19|TRBD1|TRBJ1-3
CASRETGGVNTIYF
TGTGCCAGTAGGGAGACAGGGGGCGTAAACACCATATATTTT
>NA|TRBV4-2|TRBD2|TRBJ2-7
CASSQVAGVSYEQYF
TGTGCCAGCAGCCAAGTAGCGGGAGTAAGCTACGAGCAGTACTTC
>once|TRBV29-1|NA|TRBJ1-4
CSVEGGSVGEKLFF
TGCAGCGTTGAAGGGGGGTCCGTCGGTGAAAAACTGTTTTTT
>NA|TRBV25-1|TRBD2|TRBJ2-7
CASSRKRGYEQYF
TGTGCCAGCAGTCGAAAGCGGGGTTACGAGCAGTACTTC
>NA|TRBV27|TRBD2|TRBJ2-7
CASSPQAGAAYEQYF
TGTGCCAGCAGTCCCCAAGCGGGAGCGGCCTACGAGCAGTACTTC
>NA|TRBV28|TRBD1|TRBJ2-3
CASSQQSPGQGTDTQYF
TGTGCCAGCAGCCAACAGAGCCCGGGACAGGGGACAGATACGCAGTATTTT
>NA|TRBV10-3|TRBD2|TRBJ2-3
CAISVGLALTDTQYF
TGTGCCATCAGTGTCGGACTAGCCCTCACAGATACGCAGTATTTT
>once|TRBV5-4|NA|TRBJ2-3
CASSLSGPGTDTQYF
TGTGCCAGCAGCCTTAGCGGACCGGGCACAGATACGCAGTATTTT
>few|TRBV4-1|TRBD1|TRBJ2-7
CASSPRQGTYEQYF
TGCGCCAGCAGCCCACGACAGGGAACCTACGAGCAGTACTTC
>many|TRBV9|NA|TRBJ1-5
CASSVAGDWPPQHF
TGTGCCAGCAGCGTAGCGGGGGACTGGCCGCCCCAGCATTTT
>NA|TRBV6-6|NA|TRBJ2-3
CASRGTVVIDTQYF
TGTGCCAGCAGGGGGACTGTTGTAATAGATACGCAGTATTTT
>NA|TRBV9|NA|TRBJ2-6
CASSRYTGGASGANVLTF
TGTGCCAGCAGCCGATACACAGGGGGGGCCTCTGGGGCCAACGTCCTGACTTTC
>NA|TRBV6-1|NA|TRBJ2-7
CASRTYEQYF
TGTGCCAGCAGGACCTACGAGCAGTACTTC
>NA|TRBV5-1|NA|TRBJ2-1
CASSDFSNNEQFF
TGCGCCAGCAGCGACTTCTCAAACAATGAGCAGTTCTTC
>few|TRBV7-8|TRBD2|TRBJ2-1
CASSSSGGAVNEQFF
TGTGCCAGCAGCTCGAGCGGGGGGGCCGTCAATGAGCAGTTCTTC